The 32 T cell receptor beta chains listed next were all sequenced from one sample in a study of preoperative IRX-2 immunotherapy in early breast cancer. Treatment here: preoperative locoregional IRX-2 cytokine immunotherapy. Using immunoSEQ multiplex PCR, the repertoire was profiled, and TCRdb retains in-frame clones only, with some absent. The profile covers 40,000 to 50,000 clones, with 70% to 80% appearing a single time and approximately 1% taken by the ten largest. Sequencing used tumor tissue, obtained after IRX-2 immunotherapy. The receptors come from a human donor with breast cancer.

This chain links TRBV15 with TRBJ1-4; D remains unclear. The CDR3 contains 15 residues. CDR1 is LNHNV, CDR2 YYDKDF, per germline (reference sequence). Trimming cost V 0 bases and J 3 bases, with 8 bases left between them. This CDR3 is CATSRDRTSNEKLFF. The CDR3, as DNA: TGTGCCACCAGCAGAGATAGGACCTCTAATGAAAAACTGTTTTTT. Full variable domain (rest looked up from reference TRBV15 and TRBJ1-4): DAMVIQNPRYQVTQFGKPVTLSCSQTLNHNVMYWYQQKSSQAPKLLFHYYDKDFNNEADTPDNFQSRRPNTSFCFLDIRSPGLGDTAMYLCATSRDRTSNEKLFFGSGTQLSVL.

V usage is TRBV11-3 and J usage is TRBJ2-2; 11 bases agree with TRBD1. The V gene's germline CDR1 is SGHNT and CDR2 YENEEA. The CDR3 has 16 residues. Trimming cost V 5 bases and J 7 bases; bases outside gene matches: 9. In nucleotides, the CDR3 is TGTGCCAGCAGCCCCTCCGGGGACAGGGGGATCGGGGAGCTGTTTTTT. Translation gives CASSPSGDRGIGELFF.

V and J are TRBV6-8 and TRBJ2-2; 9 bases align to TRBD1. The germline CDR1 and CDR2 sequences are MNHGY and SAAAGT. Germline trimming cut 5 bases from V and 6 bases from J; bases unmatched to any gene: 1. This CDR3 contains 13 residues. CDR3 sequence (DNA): TGTGCCAGCAGTCGACAGGGGGCCGGGGAGCTGTTTTTT. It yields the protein CASSRQGAGELFF.

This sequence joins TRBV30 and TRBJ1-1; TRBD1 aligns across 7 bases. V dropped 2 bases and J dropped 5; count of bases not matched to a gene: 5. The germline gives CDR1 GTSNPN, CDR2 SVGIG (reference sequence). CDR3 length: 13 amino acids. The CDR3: CAWSRGQGTEAFF. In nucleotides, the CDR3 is TGTGCCTGGAGTAGGGGGCAGGGAACTGAAGCTTTCTTT.

This chain's CDR3 is CASSSLGQISYEQYF. CDR3 DNA: TGTGCCAGCAGTTCACTTGGACAGATTTCCTACGAGCAGTACTTC. The chain couples TRBV28 to TRBJ2-7; a possible D gene is TRBD1 (6 bases). The CDR3 length is 15 residues. V was cut by 4 bases and J by 1 base, with 14 bases left in between. Per germline, CDR1 MDHEN and CDR2 SYDVKM. The full variable domain, its missing parts supplied by reference TRBV28 and TRBJ2-7, is DVKVTQSSRYLVKRTGEKVFLECVQDMDHENMFWYRQDPGLGLRLIYFSYDVKMKEKGDIPEGYSVSREKKERFSLILESASTNQTSMYLCASSSLGQISYEQYFGPGTRLTVT.

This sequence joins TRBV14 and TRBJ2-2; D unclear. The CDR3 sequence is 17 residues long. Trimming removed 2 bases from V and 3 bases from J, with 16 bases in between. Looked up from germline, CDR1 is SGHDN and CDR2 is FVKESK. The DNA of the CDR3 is TGTGCCAGCAGCCAACCAAAGGATTGGGTGGACACCGGGGAGCTGTTTTTT. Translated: CASSQPKDWVDTGELFF.

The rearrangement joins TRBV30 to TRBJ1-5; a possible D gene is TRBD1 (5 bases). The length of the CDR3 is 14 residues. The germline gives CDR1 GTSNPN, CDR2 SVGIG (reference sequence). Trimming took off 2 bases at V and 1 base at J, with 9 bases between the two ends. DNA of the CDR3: TGTGCCTGGAGTCCCCGGGACAGCAATCAGCCCCAGCATTTT. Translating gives CAWSPRDSNQPQHF.

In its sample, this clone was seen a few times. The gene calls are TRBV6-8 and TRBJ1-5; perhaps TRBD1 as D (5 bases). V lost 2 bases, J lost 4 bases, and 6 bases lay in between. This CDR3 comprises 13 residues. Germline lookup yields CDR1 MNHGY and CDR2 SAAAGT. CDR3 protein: CASSYDSNQPQHF. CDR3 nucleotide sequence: TGTGCCAGCAGTTACGACAGTAATCAGCCCCAGCATTTT.

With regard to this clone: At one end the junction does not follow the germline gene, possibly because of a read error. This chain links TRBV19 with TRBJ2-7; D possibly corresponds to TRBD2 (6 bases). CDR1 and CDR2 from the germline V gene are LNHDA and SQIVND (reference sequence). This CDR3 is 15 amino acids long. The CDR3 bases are TGTGCCAGTAGTCTATCTGGGACCTCCGGGAGACAGCAGTATTTC. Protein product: CASSLSGTSGRQQYF.

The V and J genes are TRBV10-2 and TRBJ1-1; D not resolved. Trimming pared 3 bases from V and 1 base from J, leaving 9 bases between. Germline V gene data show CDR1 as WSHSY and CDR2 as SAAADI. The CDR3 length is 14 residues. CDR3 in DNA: TGCGCCAGCAGTGAAGGCGGAGCGAACACTGAAGCTTTCTTT. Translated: CASSEGGANTEAFF.

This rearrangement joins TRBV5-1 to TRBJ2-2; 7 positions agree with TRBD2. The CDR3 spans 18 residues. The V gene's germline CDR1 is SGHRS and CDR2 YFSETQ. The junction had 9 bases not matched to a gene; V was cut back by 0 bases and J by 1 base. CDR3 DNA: TGCGCCAGCAGCTTGGCCCCCGCGGGGGTGCTGAACACCGGGGAGCTGTTTTTT. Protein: CASSLAPAGVLNTGELFF.

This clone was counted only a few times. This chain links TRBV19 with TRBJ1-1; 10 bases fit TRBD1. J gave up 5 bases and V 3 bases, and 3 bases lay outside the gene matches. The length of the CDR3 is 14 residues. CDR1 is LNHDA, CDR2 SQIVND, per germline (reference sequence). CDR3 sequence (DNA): TGTGCCAGTAGTATGGGGACAGGGGTTACTGAAGCTTTCTTT. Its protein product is CASSMGTGVTEAFF.

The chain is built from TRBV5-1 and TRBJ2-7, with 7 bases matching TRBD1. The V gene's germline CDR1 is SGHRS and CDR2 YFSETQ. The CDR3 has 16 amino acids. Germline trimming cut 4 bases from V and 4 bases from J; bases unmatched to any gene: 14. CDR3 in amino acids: CASSLGQDRTDYEQYF. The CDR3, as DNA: TGCGCCAGCAGCCTCGGACAGGACCGGACCGATTACGAGCAGTACTTC.

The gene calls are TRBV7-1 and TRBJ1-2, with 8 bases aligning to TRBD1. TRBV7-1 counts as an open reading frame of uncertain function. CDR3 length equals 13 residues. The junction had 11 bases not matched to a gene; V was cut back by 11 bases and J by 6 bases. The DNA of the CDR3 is TGTGCCGGTATACAGGGGGTCTTTAATGGCTACACCTTC. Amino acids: CAGIQGVFNGYTF.

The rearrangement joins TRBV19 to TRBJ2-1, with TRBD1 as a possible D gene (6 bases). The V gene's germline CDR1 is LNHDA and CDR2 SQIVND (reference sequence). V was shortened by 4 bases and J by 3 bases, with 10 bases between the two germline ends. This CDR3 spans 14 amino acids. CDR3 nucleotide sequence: TGTGCCAGTAGTAGTCAGGGGTTCTACAATGAGCAGTTCTTC. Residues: CASSSQGFYNEQFF.

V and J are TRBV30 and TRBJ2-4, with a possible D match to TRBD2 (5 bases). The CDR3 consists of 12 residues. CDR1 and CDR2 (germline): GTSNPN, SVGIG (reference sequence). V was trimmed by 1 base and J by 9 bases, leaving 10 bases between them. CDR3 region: CAWSDSVGIQYF. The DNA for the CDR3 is TGTGCCTGGAGTGATAGCGTTGGCATTCAGTACTTC.

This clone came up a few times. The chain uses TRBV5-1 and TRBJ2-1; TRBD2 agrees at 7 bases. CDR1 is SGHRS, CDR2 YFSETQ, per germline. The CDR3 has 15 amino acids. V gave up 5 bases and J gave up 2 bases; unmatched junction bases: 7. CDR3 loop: CASRGEAGAYNEQFF. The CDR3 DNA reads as TGCGCCAGCAGGGGGGAGGCGGGGGCCTACAATGAGCAGTTCTTC.

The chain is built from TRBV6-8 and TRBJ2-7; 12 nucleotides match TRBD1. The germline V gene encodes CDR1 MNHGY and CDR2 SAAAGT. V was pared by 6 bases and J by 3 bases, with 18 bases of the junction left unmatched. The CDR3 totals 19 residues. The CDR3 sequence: CASRGDRGRSSYTFYEQYF. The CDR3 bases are TGTGCCAGCAGGGGGGACAGGGGGCGTTCATCCTATACCTTCTACGAGCAGTACTTC.

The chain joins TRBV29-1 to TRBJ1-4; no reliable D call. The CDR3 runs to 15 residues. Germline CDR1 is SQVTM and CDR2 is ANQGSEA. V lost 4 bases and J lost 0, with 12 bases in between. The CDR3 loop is CSVVGLGATNEKLFF. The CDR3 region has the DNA TGCAGCGTTGTGGGGTTGGGCGCAACTAATGAAAAACTGTTTTTT.

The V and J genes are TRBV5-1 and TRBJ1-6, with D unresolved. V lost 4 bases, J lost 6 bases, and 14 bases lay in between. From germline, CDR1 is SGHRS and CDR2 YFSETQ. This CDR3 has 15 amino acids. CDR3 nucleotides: TGCGCCAGCAGCCCGGCCGGGGAGGTTAATTCACCCCTCCACTTT. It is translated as CASSPAGEVNSPLHF. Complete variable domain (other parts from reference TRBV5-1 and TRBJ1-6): KAGVTQTPRYLIKTRGQQVTLSCSPISGHRSVSWYQQTPGQGLQFLFEYFSETQRNKGNFPGRFSGRQFSNSRSEMNVSTLELGDSALYLCASSPAGEVNSPLHFGNGTRLTVT.

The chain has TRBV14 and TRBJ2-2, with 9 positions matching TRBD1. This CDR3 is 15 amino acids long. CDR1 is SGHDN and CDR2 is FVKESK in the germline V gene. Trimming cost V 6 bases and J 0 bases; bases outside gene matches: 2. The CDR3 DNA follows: TGTGCCAGCAGTAGGACAGGGGCGAACACCGGGGAGCTGTTTTTT. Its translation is CASSRTGANTGELFF.

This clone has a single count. The CDR3: CASRPSTGQNQPQHF. In DNA form, the CDR3 reads TGTGCCAGTAGGCCCTCTACAGGGCAAAATCAGCCCCAGCATTTT. The J gene is TRBJ1-5, the V gene TRBV19; D possibly corresponds to TRBD1 (6 bases). Trimming removed 6 bases at V and 4 bases at J, with 16 bases between. CDR3 length equals 15 residues. Looked up from germline, CDR1 is LNHDA and CDR2 is SQIVND (reference sequence).

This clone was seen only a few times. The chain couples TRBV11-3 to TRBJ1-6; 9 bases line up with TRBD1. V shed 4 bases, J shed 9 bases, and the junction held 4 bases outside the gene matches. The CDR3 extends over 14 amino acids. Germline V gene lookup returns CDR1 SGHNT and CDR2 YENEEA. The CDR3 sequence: CASSWGQGSSPLHF. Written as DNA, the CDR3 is TGTGCCAGCAGCTGGGGACAGGGTTCTTCACCCCTCCACTTT.

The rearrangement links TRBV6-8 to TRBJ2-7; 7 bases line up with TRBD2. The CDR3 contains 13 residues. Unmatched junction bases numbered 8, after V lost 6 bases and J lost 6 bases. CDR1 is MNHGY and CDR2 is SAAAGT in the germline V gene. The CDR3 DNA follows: TGTGCCAGCAGCCGGGAGGAGCGGTTCGAGCAGTACTTC. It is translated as CASSREERFEQYF.

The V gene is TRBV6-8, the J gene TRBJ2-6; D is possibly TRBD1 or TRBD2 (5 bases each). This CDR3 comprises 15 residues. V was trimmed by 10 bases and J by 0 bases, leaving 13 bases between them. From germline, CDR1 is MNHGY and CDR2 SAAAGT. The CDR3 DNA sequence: TGTGCCATCGGGACGGTAGACTCTGGGGCCAACGTCCTGACTTTC. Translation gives CAIGTVDSGANVLTF.

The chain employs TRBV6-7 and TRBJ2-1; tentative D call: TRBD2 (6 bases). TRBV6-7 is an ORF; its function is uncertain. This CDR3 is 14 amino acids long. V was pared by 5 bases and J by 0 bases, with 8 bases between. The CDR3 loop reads CASSRGSSYNEQFF. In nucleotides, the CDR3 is TGTGCCAGCAGTCGGGGGAGCTCCTACAATGAGCAGTTCTTC.

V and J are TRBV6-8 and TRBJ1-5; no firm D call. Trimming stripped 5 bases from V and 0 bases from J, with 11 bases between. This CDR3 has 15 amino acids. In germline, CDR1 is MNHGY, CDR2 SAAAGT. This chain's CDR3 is CASSGVWDSNQPQHF. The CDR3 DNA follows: TGTGCCAGCAGTGGGGTTTGGGATAGCAATCAGCCCCAGCATTTT.

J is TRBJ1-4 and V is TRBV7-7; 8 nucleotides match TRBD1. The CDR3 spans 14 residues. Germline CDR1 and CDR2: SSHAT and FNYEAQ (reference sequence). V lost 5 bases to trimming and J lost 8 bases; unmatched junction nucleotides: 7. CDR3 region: CASSLGQGSEKLFF. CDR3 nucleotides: TGTGCCAGCAGCCTTGGACAGGGTTCGGAAAAACTGTTTTTT.

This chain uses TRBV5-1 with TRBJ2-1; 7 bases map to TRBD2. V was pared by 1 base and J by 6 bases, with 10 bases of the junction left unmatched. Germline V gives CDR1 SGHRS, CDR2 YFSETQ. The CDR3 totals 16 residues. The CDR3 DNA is TGCGCCAGCAGCTTGAGCGGGGCTAGCCAAGGCAATGAGCAGTTCTTC. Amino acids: CASSLSGASQGNEQFF.

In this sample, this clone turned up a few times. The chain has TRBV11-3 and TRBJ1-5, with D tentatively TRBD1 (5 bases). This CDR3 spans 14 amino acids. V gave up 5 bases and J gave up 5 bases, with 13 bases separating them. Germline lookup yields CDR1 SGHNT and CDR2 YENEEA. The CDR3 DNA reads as TGTGCCAGCAGCCCACAGGCGGGGGATCAGCCCCAGCATTTT. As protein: CASSPQAGDQPQHF.

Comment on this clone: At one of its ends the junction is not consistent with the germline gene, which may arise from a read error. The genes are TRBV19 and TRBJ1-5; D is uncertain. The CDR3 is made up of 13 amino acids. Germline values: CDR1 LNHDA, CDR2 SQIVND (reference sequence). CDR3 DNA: TGTGCCAATAGTCAGACCGACTGGCAGCCCCAGCATTTT. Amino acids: CANSQTDWQPQHF.

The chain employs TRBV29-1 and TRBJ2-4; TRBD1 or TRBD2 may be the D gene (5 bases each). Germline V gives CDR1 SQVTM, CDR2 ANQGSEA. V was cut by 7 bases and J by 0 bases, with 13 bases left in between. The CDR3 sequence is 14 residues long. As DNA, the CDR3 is TGCAGCGCCCTCCTGGGGGTAGCCAAAAACATTCAGTACTTC. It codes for CSALLGVAKNIQYF.